Listed below are T cell receptor beta chains from one sample, sequenced in a study of CD8+ T cells in alopecia areata. Profiling relied on immunoSEQ multiplex PCR, and the TCRdb table lists in-frame clones only, not all of them. The sample lists about 130,000 clones; 49% were seen once. The specimen comprised CD8+ T cells sorted from blood, sampled at week 0. These receptors originate from a human donor with alopecia areata. The CDR3 runs from the conserved cysteine through the conserved F or W. The D gene is left open where the match is weak. Expanded clones get a size class; other rows say once, few or many, or leave the size out.

abundance: -; v_gene: TRBV4-1; d_gene: -; j_gene: TRBJ2-3; CDR3aa: CASSLPPAGTRTDTQYF; CDR3nt: TGCGCCAGCAGCCTCCCGCCGGCGGGGACCCGCACAGATACGCAGTATTTT
abundance: few; v_gene: TRBV2; d_gene: TRBD2; j_gene: TRBJ2-3; CDR3aa: CASSEGAGRTDTQYF; CDR3nt: TGTGCCAGCAGTGAAGGAGCGGGACGCACAGATACGCAGTATTTT
abundance: -; v_gene: TRBV29-1; d_gene: -; j_gene: TRBJ1-2; CDR3aa: CSVLGQNYGYTF; CDR3nt: TGCAGCGTTTTAGGACAGAACTATGGCTACACCTTC
abundance: -; v_gene: TRBV29-1; d_gene: TRBD1; j_gene: TRBJ2-7; CDR3aa: CSVESRTGAYSYEQYF; CDR3nt: TGCAGCGTTGAAAGCAGGACAGGGGCATACTCCTACGAGCAGTACTTC
abundance: few; v_gene: TRBV19; d_gene: -; j_gene: TRBJ2-2; CDR3aa: CASKEPAVFGELFF; CDR3nt: TGTGCCAGTAAGGAACCAGCCGTTTTCGGGGAGCTGTTTTTT
abundance: -; v_gene: TRBV15; d_gene: TRBD1; j_gene: TRBJ2-5; CDR3aa: CATTPSGQGLETQYF; CDR3nt: TGTGCCACCACCCCCTCGGGACAGGGGCTAGAGACCCAGTACTTC
abundance: -; v_gene: TRBV6-4; d_gene: TRBD2; j_gene: TRBJ2-1; CDR3aa: CASSDSAGGYNEQFF; CDR3nt: TGTGCCAGCAGTGACTCGGCGGGGGGGTACAATGAGCAGTTCTTC
abundance: -; v_gene: TRBV30; d_gene: -; j_gene: TRBJ1-3; CDR3aa: CAWSVRGRNTIYF; CDR3nt: TGTGCCTGGAGTGTACGTGGGCGAAACACCATATATTTT
abundance: -; v_gene: TRBV7-2; d_gene: -; j_gene: TRBJ1-6; CDR3aa: CASSPLGGSNYNSPLHF; CDR3nt: TGTGCCAGCAGCCCCTTGGGAGGGTCGAACTATAATTCACCCCTCCACTTT
abundance: -; v_gene: TRBV30; d_gene: -; j_gene: TRBJ1-4; CDR3aa: CAWDWDNEKLFF; CDR3nt: TGTGCCTGGGACTGGGATAATGAAAAACTGTTTTTT
abundance: few; v_gene: TRBV2; d_gene: TRBD2; j_gene: TRBJ2-5; CDR3aa: CASSDPRTSGQETQYF; CDR3nt: TGTGCCAGCAGTGACCCCCGTACTAGCGGCCAAGAGACCCAGTACTTC
abundance: -; v_gene: TRBV30; d_gene: -; j_gene: TRBJ2-5; CDR3aa: CAWSMTRAQETQYF; CDR3nt: TGTGCCTGGAGTATGACTAGAGCCCAAGAGACCCAGTACTTC
abundance: once; v_gene: TRBV29-1; d_gene: -; j_gene: TRBJ2-3; CDR3aa: CSVEVGIPDTQYF; CDR3nt: TGCAGCGTTGAAGTTGGGATCCCAGATACGCAGTATTTT
abundance: few; v_gene: TRBV30; d_gene: -; j_gene: TRBJ2-7; CDR3aa: CAWSRGYEQYF; CDR3nt: TGTGCCTGGAGCCGTGGATACGAGCAGTACTTC
abundance: -; v_gene: TRBV30; d_gene: TRBD2; j_gene: TRBJ2-3; CDR3aa: CAWNWGGTDTQYF; CDR3nt: TGTGCCTGGAACTGGGGGGGTACAGATACGCAGTATTTT
abundance: few; v_gene: TRBV7-3; d_gene: -; j_gene: TRBJ2-2; CDR3aa: CASSSLGGYTGELFF; CDR3nt: TGTGCCAGCAGCTCCCTCGGGGGATACACCGGGGAGCTGTTTTTT
abundance: -; v_gene: TRBV29-1; d_gene: -; j_gene: TRBJ1-2; CDR3aa: CSVEADEGYYGYTF; CDR3nt: TGCAGCGTTGAAGCCGACGAAGGCTACTATGGCTACACCTTC
abundance: -; v_gene: TRBV30; d_gene: -; j_gene: TRBJ2-3; CDR3aa: CAWNWGSADTQYF; CDR3nt: TGTGCCTGGAATTGGGGGTCGGCAGATACGCAGTATTTT
abundance: -; v_gene: TRBV9; d_gene: TRBD2; j_gene: TRBJ2-1; CDR3aa: CASSERLAGVLNEQFF; CDR3nt: TGTGCCAGCAGCGAAAGACTAGCGGGGGTTCTCAATGAGCAGTTCTTC
abundance: -; v_gene: TRBV30; d_gene: TRBD1; j_gene: TRBJ1-6; CDR3aa: CAWSPAGTAYNSPLHF; CDR3nt: TGTGCCTGGAGTCCCGCCGGGACAGCCTATAATTCACCCCTCCACTTT
abundance: -; v_gene: TRBV9; d_gene: -; j_gene: TRBJ1-2; CDR3aa: CASSGTGTSNYGYTF; CDR3nt: TGTGCCAGCAGCGGCACCGGGACATCTAACTATGGCTACACCTTC
abundance: -; v_gene: TRBV23-1; d_gene: TRBD1; j_gene: TRBJ1-5; CDR3aa: CASSQKRTGSQPQHF; CDR3nt: TGCGCCAGCAGTCAAAAAAGGACAGGGAGTCAGCCCCAGCATTTT
abundance: -; v_gene: TRBV30; d_gene: TRBD1; j_gene: TRBJ2-5; CDR3aa: CAWNRGVRETQYF; CDR3nt: TGTGCCTGGAACAGGGGAGTGAGGGAGACCCAGTACTTC
abundance: -; v_gene: TRBV29-1; d_gene: -; j_gene: TRBJ2-7; CDR3aa: CSVLGGSLSYEQYF; CDR3nt: TGCAGCGTTTTGGGGGGCTCCCTTTCCTACGAGCAGTACTTC
abundance: -; v_gene: TRBV29-1; d_gene: TRBD1; j_gene: TRBJ1-1; CDR3aa: CSVEVQGATEAFF; CDR3nt: TGCAGCGTTGAAGTTCAGGGGGCCACTGAAGCTTTCTTT
abundance: few; v_gene: TRBV5-1; d_gene: -; j_gene: TRBJ2-7; CDR3aa: CASSLDLSYEQYF; CDR3nt: TGCGCCAGCAGCTTGGACCTCTCCTACGAGCAGTACTTC
abundance: -; v_gene: TRBV4-1; d_gene: -; j_gene: TRBJ1-2; CDR3aa: CASSLPGYGYGYTF; CDR3nt: TGCGCCAGCAGCCTCCCAGGGTATGGCTATGGCTACACCTTC